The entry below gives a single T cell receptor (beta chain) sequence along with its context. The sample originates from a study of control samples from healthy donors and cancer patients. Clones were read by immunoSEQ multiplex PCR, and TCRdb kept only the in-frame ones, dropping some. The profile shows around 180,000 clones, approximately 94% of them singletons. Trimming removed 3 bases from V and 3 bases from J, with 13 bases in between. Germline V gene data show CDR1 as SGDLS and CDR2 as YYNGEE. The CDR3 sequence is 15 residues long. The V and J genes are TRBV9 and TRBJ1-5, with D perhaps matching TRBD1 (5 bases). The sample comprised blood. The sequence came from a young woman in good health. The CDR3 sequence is CASSAGQGNNQPQHF. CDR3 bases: TGTGCCAGCAGCGCCGGCCAGGGAAACAATCAGCCCCAGCATTTT.